The sequence of this TCR beta chain was determined in a study of blood T cell repertoires in COVID-19. Whole-study context: The cDNA or gDNA used as material had been derived from T cells, B-cell-depleted T cells, or PBMCs.

This clone showed up just a few times. V was cut by 0 bases and J by 0 bases, with 18 bases left in between. The CDR3 covers 18 residues. The V gene's germline CDR1 is SGHRS and CDR2 YFSETQ. In the original analysis: For nucleated cells, counts were estimated from reference gene primer amplification. Sequenced by immunoSEQ multiplex PCR; TCRdb stores in-frame clones only, minus some. V and J calls and clone size are given by that table; D and trimming were obtained from the DNA. Of fewer than 250,000 clones listed, around 88% are singletons. This chain uses TRBV5-1 with TRBJ1-1; D is unclear. Sequencing input: peripheral blood. This sequence originates from a middle-aged man with active or convalescent COVID-19. As DNA, the CDR3 is TGCGCCAGCAGCTTGGTTTCACCTTCCAGCGGGCTGAACACTGAAGCTTTCTTT. Amino acids: CASSLVSPSSGLNTEAFF.